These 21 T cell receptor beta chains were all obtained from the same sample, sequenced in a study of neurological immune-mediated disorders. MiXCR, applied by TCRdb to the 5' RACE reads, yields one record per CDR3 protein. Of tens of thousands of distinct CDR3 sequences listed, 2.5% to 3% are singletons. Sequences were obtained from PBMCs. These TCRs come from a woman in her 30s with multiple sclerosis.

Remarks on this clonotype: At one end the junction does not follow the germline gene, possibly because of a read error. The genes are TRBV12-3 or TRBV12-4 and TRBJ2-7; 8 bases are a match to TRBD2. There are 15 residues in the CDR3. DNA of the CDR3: TGTGCCAGCAGTTTAATCGGGGGGGGTCCCTACGATCAGTACTTC. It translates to CASSLIGGGPYDQYF.

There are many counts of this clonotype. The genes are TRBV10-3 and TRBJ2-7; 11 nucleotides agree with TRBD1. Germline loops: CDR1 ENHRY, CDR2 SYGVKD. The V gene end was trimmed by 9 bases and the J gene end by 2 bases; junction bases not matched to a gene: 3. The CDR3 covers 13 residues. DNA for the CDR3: TGTGCCATGGGGACAGGGGGAACCTACGAGCAGTACTTC. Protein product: CAMGTGGTYEQYF.

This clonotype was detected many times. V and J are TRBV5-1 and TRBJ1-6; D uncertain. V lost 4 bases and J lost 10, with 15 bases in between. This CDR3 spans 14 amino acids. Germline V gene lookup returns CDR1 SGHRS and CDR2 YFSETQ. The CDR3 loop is CASSTRSGKSPLHF. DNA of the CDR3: TGCGCCAGCAGCACCCGATCGGGGAAGTCACCCCTCCACTTT.

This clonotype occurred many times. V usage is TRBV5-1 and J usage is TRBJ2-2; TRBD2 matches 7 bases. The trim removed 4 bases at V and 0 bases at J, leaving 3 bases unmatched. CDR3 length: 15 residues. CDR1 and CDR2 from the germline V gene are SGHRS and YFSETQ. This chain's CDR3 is CASSIAGANTGELFF. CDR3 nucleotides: TGCGCCAGCAGCATAGCGGGTGCGAACACCGGGGAGCTGTTTTTT.

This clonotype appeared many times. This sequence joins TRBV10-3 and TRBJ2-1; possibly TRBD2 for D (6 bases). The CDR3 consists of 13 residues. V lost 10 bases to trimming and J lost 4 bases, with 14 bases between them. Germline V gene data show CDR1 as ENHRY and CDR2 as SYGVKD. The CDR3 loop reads CATGDSHYNEQFF. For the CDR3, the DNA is TGTGCCACTGGGGACTCACATTACAATGAGCAGTTCTTC.

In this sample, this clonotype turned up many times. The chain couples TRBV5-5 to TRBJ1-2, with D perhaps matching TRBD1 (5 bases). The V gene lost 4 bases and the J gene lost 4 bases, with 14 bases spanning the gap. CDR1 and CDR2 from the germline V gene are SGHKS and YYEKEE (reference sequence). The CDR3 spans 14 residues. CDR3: CASSRDGRSYGYTF. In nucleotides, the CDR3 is TGTGCCAGCAGCCGGGACGGACGATCCTATGGCTACACCTTC. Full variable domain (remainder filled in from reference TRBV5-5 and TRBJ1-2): DAGVTQSPTHLIKTRGQQVTLRCSPISGHKSVSWYQQVLGQGPQFIFQYYEKEERGRGNFPDRFSARQFPNYSSELNVNALLLGDSALYLCASSRDGRSYGYTFGSGTRLTVV.

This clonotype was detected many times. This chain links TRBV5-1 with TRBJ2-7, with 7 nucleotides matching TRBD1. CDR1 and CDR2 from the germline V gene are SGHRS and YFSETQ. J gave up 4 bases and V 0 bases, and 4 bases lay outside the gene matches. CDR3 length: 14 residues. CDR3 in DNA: TGCGCCAGCAGCTTGGGGACAGGCGGATACGAGCAGTACTTC. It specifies CASSLGTGGYEQYF.

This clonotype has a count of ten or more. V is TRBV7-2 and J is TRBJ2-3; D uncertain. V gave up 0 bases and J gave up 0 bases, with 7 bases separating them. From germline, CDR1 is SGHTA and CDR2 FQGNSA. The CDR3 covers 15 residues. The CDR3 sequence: CASSLALGSTDTQYF. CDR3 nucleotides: TGTGCCAGCAGCTTAGCGCTGGGGAGCACAGATACGCAGTATTTT.

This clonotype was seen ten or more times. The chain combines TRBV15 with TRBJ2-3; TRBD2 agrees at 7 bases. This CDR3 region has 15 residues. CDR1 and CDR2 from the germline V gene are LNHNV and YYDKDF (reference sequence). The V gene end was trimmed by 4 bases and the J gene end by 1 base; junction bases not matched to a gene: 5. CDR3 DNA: TGTGCCACCAGCACCAGACTAGCCCGCACAGATACGCAGTATTTT. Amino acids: CATSTRLARTDTQYF. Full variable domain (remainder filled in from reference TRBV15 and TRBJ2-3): DAMVIQNPRYQVTQFGKPVTLSCSQTLNHNVMYWYQQKSSQAPKLLFHYYDKDFNNEADTPDNFQSRRPNTSFCFLDIRSPGLGDTAMYLCATSTRLARTDTQYFGPGTRLTVL.

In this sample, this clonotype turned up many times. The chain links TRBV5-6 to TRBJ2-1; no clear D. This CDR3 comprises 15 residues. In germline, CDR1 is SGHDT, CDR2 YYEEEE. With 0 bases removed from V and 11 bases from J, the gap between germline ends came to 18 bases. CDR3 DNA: TGTGCCAGCAGCTTGGTGCAGGATACCCCCCGGAAGCAGTTCTTC. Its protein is CASSLVQDTPRKQFF.

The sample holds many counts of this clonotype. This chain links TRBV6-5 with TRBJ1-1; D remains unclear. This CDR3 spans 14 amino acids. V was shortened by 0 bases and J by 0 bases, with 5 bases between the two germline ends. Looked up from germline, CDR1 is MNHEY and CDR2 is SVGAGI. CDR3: CASSYSEMNTEAFF. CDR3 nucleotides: TGTGCCAGCAGTTACTCTGAGATGAACACTGAAGCTTTCTTT.

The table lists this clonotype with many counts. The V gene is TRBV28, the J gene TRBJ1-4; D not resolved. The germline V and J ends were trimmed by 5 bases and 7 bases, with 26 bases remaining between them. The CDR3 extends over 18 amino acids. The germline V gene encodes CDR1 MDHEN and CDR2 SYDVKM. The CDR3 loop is CASSLEPDRRGVGEKLFF. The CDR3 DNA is TGTGCCAGCAGTCTTGAACCCGATAGACGGGGAGTCGGTGAAAAACTGTTTTTT.

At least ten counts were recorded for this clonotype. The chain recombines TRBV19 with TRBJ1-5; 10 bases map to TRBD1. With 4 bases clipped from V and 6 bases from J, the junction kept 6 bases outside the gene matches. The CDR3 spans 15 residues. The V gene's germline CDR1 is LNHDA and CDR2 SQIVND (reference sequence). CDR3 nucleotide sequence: TGTGCCAGTAGTAGTCGACAGGGGGCTTTTCAGCCCCAGCATTTT. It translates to CASSSRQGAFQPQHF.

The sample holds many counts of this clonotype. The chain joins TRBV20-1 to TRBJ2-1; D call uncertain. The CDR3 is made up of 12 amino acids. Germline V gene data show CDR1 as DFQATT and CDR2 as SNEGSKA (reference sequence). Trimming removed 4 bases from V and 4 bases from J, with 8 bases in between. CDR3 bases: TGCAGTGCTACCTGGTCTTACAATGAGCAGTTCTTC. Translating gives CSATWSYNEQFF.

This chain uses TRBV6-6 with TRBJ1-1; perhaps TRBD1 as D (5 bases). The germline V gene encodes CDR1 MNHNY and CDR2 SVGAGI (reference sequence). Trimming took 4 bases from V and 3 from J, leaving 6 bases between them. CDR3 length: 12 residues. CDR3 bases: TGTGCCAGCAGTTGGGGGGACACTGAAGCTTTCTTT. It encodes CASSWGDTEAFF.

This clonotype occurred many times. The CDR3: CASSLRTATRDYEQYF. CDR3 in DNA: TGTGCCAGCAGTCTCAGGACTGCAACCCGAGATTACGAGCAGTACTTC. The rearrangement uses TRBV28 and TRBJ2-7; weak D call: TRBD2 (5 bases). V lost 5 bases and J lost 4, with 21 bases in between. CDR1 and CDR2 from the germline V gene are MDHEN and SYDVKM. The CDR3 sequence is 16 residues long.

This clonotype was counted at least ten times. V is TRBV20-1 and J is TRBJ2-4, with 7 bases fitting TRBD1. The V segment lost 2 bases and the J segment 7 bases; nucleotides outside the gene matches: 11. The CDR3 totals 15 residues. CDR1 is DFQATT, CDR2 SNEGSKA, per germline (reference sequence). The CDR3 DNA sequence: TGCAGTGCTAGAAAGGGGGCGCTTGGTATGAACATTCAGTACTTC. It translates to CSARKGALGMNIQYF.

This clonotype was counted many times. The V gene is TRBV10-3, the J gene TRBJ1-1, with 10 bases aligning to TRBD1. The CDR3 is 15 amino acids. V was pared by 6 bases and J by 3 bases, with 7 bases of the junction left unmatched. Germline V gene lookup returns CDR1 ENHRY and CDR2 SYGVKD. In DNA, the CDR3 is TGTGCCATCAGCGGGACAGGGGTTGAGGACACTGAAGCTTTCTTT. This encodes CAISGTGVEDTEAFF.

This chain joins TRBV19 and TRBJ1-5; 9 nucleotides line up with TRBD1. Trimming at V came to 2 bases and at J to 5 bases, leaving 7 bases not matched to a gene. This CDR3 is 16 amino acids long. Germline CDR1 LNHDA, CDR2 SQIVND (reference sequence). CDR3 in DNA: TGTGCCAGTAGTATAAGGGGACAGGGTCTTCATCAGCCCCAGCATTTT. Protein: CASSIRGQGLHQPQHF. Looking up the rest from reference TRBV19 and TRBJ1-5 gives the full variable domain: DGGITQSPKYLFRKEGQNVTLSCEQNLNHDAMYWYRQDPGQGLRLIYYSQIVNDFQKGDIAEGYSVSREKKESFPLTVTSAQKNPTAFYLCASSIRGQGLHQPQHFGDGTRLSIL.

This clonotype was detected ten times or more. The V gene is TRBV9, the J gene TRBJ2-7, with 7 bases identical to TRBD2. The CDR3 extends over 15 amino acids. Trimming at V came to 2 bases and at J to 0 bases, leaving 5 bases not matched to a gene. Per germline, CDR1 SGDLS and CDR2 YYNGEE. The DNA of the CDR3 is TGTGCCAGCAGCGTTAGCGGGCCGAGCTCCTACGAGCAGTACTTC. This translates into CASSVSGPSSYEQYF.

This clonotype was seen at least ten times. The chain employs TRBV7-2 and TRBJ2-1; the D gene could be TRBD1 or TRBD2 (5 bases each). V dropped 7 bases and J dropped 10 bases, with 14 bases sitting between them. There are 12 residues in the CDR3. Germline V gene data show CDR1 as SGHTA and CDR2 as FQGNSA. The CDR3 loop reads CASTPGGVEQFF. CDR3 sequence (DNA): TGTGCCAGCACCCCTGGGGGAGTAGAGCAGTTCTTC. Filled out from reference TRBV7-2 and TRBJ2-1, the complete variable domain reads GAGVSQSPSNKVTEKGKDVELRCDPISGHTALYWYRQSLGQGLEFLIYFQGNSAPDKSGLPSDRFSAERTGGSVSTLTIQRTQQEDSAVYLCASTPGGVEQFFGPGTRLTVL.